What follows is one TCR beta chain and its context. Its cognate antigen is unknown. This specimen comes from a study of cytomegalovirus exposure and HLA in healthy donors. The PCR used 60 Vbeta and 13 Jbeta primers. TCRdb's table, derived via immunoSEQ multiplex PCR, lists solely in-frame clones and lacks some. The sample shows some 100,000 clones, around three quarters of them seen only once. Study outcomes and limitations: Presence/absence results assume similar sequencing depth per donor, which may not hold. A later analysis reportedly found that, within productive TCRs, an Asian-associated ancestry cluster had fewer N-insertions than the mean observed across the roughly 700 donors.

There are 13 residues in the CDR3. V lost 0 bases to trimming and J lost 4 bases, with 4 bases between them. Germline V gene sequence: CDR1 SEHNR, CDR2 FQNEAQ (reference sequence). This receptor was identified in a woman aged 50 to 60 in good health and CMV-seropositive. The chain is built from TRBV7-9 and TRBJ2-1, with no clear D. The sequenced sample consisted of PBMCs. CDR3 DNA: TGTGCCAGCAGCTTAGCCGCGTACAATGAGCAGTTCTTC. The encoded protein is CASSLAAYNEQFF.